This entry lists 15 T cell receptor beta chains sequenced from one sample in a study of blood T cell repertoires in COVID-19. Generated by immunoSEQ multiplex PCR, the TCRdb table keeps only in-frame clones and is missing some. This sample carries some 120,000 clones, 85% of them seen once, and the ten largest clones take 25% to 30%. The sample comprised peripheral blood. The source is a woman older than 75 with acute or convalescent COVID-19.

The chain uses TRBV6-5 and TRBJ1-1; 11 bases fit TRBD1. The CDR3 is 15 residues long. Germline CDR1 MNHEY, CDR2 SVGAGI. Trimming cost V 7 bases and J 8 bases; bases outside gene matches: 12. The CDR3 bases are TGTGCCAGCAATAAAAAGGACAGGGGGCTCCGGGAAGCTTTCTTT. This encodes CASNKKDRGLREAFF.

V gene TRBV7-3 combines with J gene TRBJ2-1; no clear D. The CDR3 length is 13 residues. V was clipped by 2 bases and J by 4 bases, with 6 bases between them. Looked up from germline, CDR1 is SGHTA and CDR2 is FQGTGA. CDR3 in amino acids: CASSLGEYNEQFF. The DNA of the CDR3 is TGTGCCAGCAGCTTAGGAGAATACAATGAGCAGTTCTTC.

CDR3 nucleotides: TGCAGTGCTAGTTTGGGCGGGTCAGCTAACTATGGCTACACCTTC. It yields the protein CSASLGGSANYGYTF. The chain joins TRBV20-1 to TRBJ1-2; D remains unclear. Germline V gives CDR1 DFQATT, CDR2 SNEGSKA (reference sequence). CDR3 length: 15 amino acids. Trimming stripped 3 bases from V and 0 bases from J, with 14 bases between.

The rearrangement joins TRBV5-1 to TRBJ1-1; 10 bases line up with TRBD1. J lost 11 bases, V lost 4 bases, and 14 bases had no gene match. This CDR3 has 15 residues. Germline CDR1 reads SGHRS; CDR2 reads YFSETQ. CDR3 bases: TGCGCCAGCAGCAGTCCCGGGACAGGGGCTGAGAGGGCTTTCTTT. It yields the protein CASSSPGTGAERAFF.

The rearrangement uses TRBV4-2 and TRBJ1-4, with 7 bases that match TRBD1. V lost 0 bases to trimming and J lost 8 bases; unmatched junction nucleotides: 15. Germline assignment: CDR1 LGHNA and CDR2 YNFKEQ. The CDR3 has 18 amino acids. CDR3 protein: CASSQDLGRGVEWEKLFF. The CDR3, as DNA: TGTGCCAGCAGCCAAGATCTGGGCAGGGGGGTTGAATGGGAAAAACTGTTTTTT.

The gene calls are TRBV5-4 and TRBJ2-1, with 8 bases that match TRBD2. In germline, CDR1 is SGHNT, CDR2 YYREEE (reference sequence). With V trimmed by 4 bases and J by 6 bases, 9 bases remained unmatched. The CDR3 totals 15 residues. CDR3 region: CASSPGGGGPNEQFF. The CDR3 nucleotides are TGTGCCAGCAGCCCGGGGGGCGGGGGGCCCAATGAGCAGTTCTTC.

The CDR3: CASSQDRWGGHSGNTIYF. The CDR3, as DNA: TGTGCCAGCAGCCAAGATAGGTGGGGGGGCCACTCTGGAAACACCATATATTTT. The chain carries TRBV4-2 and TRBJ1-3; possibly TRBD1 for D (6 bases). The V gene's germline CDR1 is LGHNA and CDR2 YNFKEQ. V was clipped by 0 bases and J by 0 bases, with 15 bases between them. This CDR3 region has 18 residues.

The chain has TRBV7-9 and TRBJ2-5; no firm D call. There are 12 residues in the CDR3. V lost 3 bases, J lost 2 bases, and 4 bases lay in between. Germline V gene sequence: CDR1 SEHNR, CDR2 FQNEAQ (reference sequence). CDR3 sequence reads: CASSFQQETQYF. The CDR3 DNA follows: TGTGCCAGCAGCTTTCAGCAAGAGACCCAGTACTTC.

This clone was counted once. The V call is TRBV28, the J call TRBJ1-2; the D is unclear. The length of the CDR3 is 13 residues. CDR1 and CDR2 (germline): MDHEN, SYDVKM. The V end lost 7 bases, the J end lost 2 bases, and 11 bases lay between the germline ends. The CDR3 coding sequence is TGTGCCAGCACCCTCAAACTAAACTATGGCTACACCTTC. Translated, it gives CASTLKLNYGYTF.

This sequence joins TRBV28 and TRBJ1-6, with D possibly being TRBD1 (5 bases). Germline-derived CDR1 and CDR2 are MDHEN and SYDVKM. The CDR3 runs to 15 residues. Trimming stripped 7 bases from V and 10 bases from J, with 20 bases between. CDR3 nucleotide sequence: TGTGCCAGCAAACCAGGAGGGGTGAGTGGATCACCCCTCCACTTT. Translation gives CASKPGGVSGSPLHF.

Written as DNA, the CDR3 is TGTGCCAGCAGCCCACGTGGATCCGGGACTTTAGGGAACGGGGAGCTGTTTTTT. Its translation: CASSPRGSGTLGNGELFF. The gene calls are TRBV9 and TRBJ2-2; weak D call: TRBD2 (6 bases). With 4 bases removed from V and 7 bases from J, the gap between germline ends came to 26 bases. The CDR3 consists of 18 residues. Germline V lookup: CDR1 SGDLS, CDR2 YYNGEE.

The chain has TRBV2 and TRBJ2-1, with 11 bases fitting TRBD2. With V trimmed by 6 bases and J by 5 bases, 6 bases remained unmatched. The germline CDR1 and CDR2 sequences are SNHLY and FYNNEI. The CDR3 loop spans 15 amino acids. Here the CDR3 DNA reads TGTGCCAGCAGGTTGACTAGCGGGGTCAACAATGAGCAGTTCTTC. Encoded protein: CASRLTSGVNNEQFF.

V usage is TRBV3-1 (or the pseudogene TRBV3-2) and J usage is TRBJ2-5, with a weak D call TRBD1 (6 bases). CDR1 is LGHDT, CDR2 YNNKEL, per germline (reference sequence). Trimming removed 3 bases from V and 4 bases from J, with 9 bases in between. There are 13 residues in the CDR3. CDR3: CASSHLGGETQYF. In DNA form, the CDR3 reads TGTGCCAGCAGCCATCTAGGGGGAGAGACCCAGTACTTC.

The chain has TRBV4-3 and TRBJ1-1; tentative D call: TRBD1 (5 bases). V was cut by 0 bases and J by 12 bases, with 11 bases left in between. The CDR3 covers 12 residues. Germline V CDR1 and CDR2: LGHNA, YSLEER. DNA of the CDR3: TGCGCCAGCAGCCAAGATGTCCGACAGCCTTTCTTT. It specifies CASSQDVRQPFF.

The chain links TRBV18 to TRBJ1-5; weak D call: TRBD1 (5 bases). The germline CDR1 and CDR2 sequences are KGHSH and LQKENI. V was shortened by 0 bases and J by 7 bases, with 13 bases between the two germline ends. This CDR3 contains 15 residues. The CDR3 coding sequence is TGTGCCAGCTCACCACCGCCAGGGAATTCGCAGCCCCAGCATTTT. Translated, it gives CASSPPPGNSQPQHF. The full variable domain, rest sourced from reference TRBV18 and TRBJ1-5, is NAGVMQNPRHLVRRRGQEARLRCSPMKGHSHVYWYRQLPEEGLKFMVYLQKENIIDESGMPKERFSAEFPKEGPSILRIQQVVRGDSAAYFCASSPPPGNSQPQHFGDGTRLSIL.